This T cell receptor beta chain was sequenced during a study of blood T cell repertoires in COVID-19. Study-level information: COVID-19 samples from acute and convalescent phases originated in the United States, Italy and Spain. PBMCs, B-cell-depleted T cells, or T cells provided the cDNA or gDNA that made up the material.

Germline lookup yields CDR1 SEHNR and CDR2 FQNEAQ (reference sequence). V lost 5 bases, J lost 1 base, and 12 bases lay in between. This CDR3 comprises 15 residues. The repertoire was sequenced with immunoSEQ multiplex PCR; TCRdb's copy has only in-frame clones and lacks some. The data contain approximately 230,000 clones, 85% to 90% of them seen just once; the ten biggest clones take up about 16%. This clone appeared a few times. Categorization into cohorts depended on clinical history that participants reported. Recovered Cohort 3 donors showed two negative PCRs, clearance, or symptom resolution. Sequencing was performed on PBMCs or T cells enriched from blood (not recorded which). This sequence was found in a man aged 18 to 29 who had recovered from COVID-19. The rearrangement joins TRBV7-9 to TRBJ1-3, with D possibly matching TRBD1 (5 bases). CDR3 region: CASSPGRTSGNTIYF. In DNA form, the CDR3 reads TGTGCCAGCAGCCCCGGTAGGACATCTGGAAACACCATATATTTT.